These T cell receptor beta chains were read from a single sample in a study of CD8+ T cells in alopecia areata. The assay was immunoSEQ multiplex PCR, and TCRdb's table has in-frame clones only and misses some. The repertoire holds about 190,000 clones, with roughly three fifths as singletons. The sequenced sample was CD4+ T cells sorted from blood, obtained at week 4, from a patient treated with tofacitinib. Receptors were obtained from a human donor with alopecia areata. CDR3s include the opening cysteine and the closing phenylalanine or tryptophan. A D gene is named only where the DNA matches it firmly. Only some rows state a clone size, as once, few, many or a class for expanded clones.

>NA|TRBV14|TRBJ1-1|NA
CASSRDHHTEAFF
TGTGCCAGCAGCCGGGACCATCACACTGAAGCTTTCTTT
>TRBD1|TRBV9|TRBJ2-6|NA
CASSVTGVSGANVLTF
TGTGCCAGCAGCGTGACAGGGGTCTCTGGGGCCAACGTCCTGACTTTC
>TRBD1|TRBV4-2|TRBJ2-7|NA
CASSQDWDRGKQYF
TGTGCCAGCAGCCAAGACTGGGACAGGGGAAAGCAGTACTTC
>NA|TRBV7-2|TRBJ2-3|NA
CASSLSDTQYF
TGTGCCAGCAGCTTATCCGATACGCAGTATTTT
>NA|TRBV7-2|TRBJ2-5|NA
CASSIGGLGFSETQYF
TGTGCCAGCAGCATCGGGGGCTTAGGTTTTTCGGAGACCCAGTACTTC
>NA|TRBV4-3|TRBJ1-2|NA
CASSQYTTVRNGYTF
TGCGCCAGCAGCCAATATACGACAGTAAGAAATGGCTACACCTTC
>NA|TRBV29-1|TRBJ1-4|few
CSVALGEKLFF
TGCAGCGTCGCCCTTGGGGAAAAACTGTTTTTT
>TRBD1|TRBV6-5|TRBJ1-1|NA
CASSYSWDSTEAFF
TGTGCCAGCAGTTACTCGTGGGACAGCACTGAAGCTTTCTTT
>NA|TRBV5-1|TRBJ2-7|NA
CASSASTGHPYEQYF
TGCGCCAGCAGTGCTAGTACAGGGCATCCCTACGAGCAGTACTTC
>NA|TRBV6-1|TRBJ2-5|NA
CASIPGLQETQYF
TGTGCCAGCATCCCGGGACTCCAAGAGACCCAGTACTTC
>NA|TRBV29-1|TRBJ2-3|NA
CSLLGGDTQYF
TGCAGCCTCTTAGGAGGCGATACGCAGTATTTT
>TRBD2|TRBV15|TRBJ2-4|NA
CATSRDSLSGRGPKNIQYF
TGTGCCACCAGCAGAGATTCCCTTAGCGGGAGGGGGCCCAAAAACATTCAGTACTTC
>NA|TRBV27|TRBJ1-1|NA
CASSWDLENTEAFF
TGTGCCAGCAGTTGGGACCTCGAAAACACTGAAGCTTTCTTT
>TRBD2|TRBV23-1|TRBJ2-5|NA
CASSGTSGPETQYF
TGCGCCAGCTCCGGGACTAGCGGGCCAGAGACCCAGTACTTC
>NA|TRBV7-2|TRBJ1-3|NA
CASSLSRDSGNTIYF
TGTGCCAGCAGCTTAAGCAGGGACTCTGGAAACACCATATATTTT
>TRBD1|TRBV30|TRBJ1-2|few
CAWSVQGPYGYTF
TGTGCCTGGAGTGTACAGGGGCCCTATGGCTACACCTTC
>TRBD2|TRBV15|TRBJ2-1|few
CATSREIAGNNEQFF
TGTGCCACCAGCAGAGAGATAGCGGGGAACAATGAGCAGTTCTTC
>NA|TRBV25-1|TRBJ2-3|NA
CASMKSTDTQYF
TGTGCCAGCATGAAGAGCACAGATACGCAGTATTTT
>NA|TRBV29-1|TRBJ2-4|NA
CSVAVLDRNIQYF
TGCAGCGTTGCGGTTCTGGACAGAAACATTCAGTACTTC
>TRBD1|TRBV6-5|TRBJ1-3|NA
CASGTAGNTIYF
TGTGCCAGCGGGACAGCTGGAAACACCATATATTTT
>NA|TRBV29-1|TRBJ2-3|NA
CSVDWNTDTQYF
TGCAGCGTTGATTGGAACACAGATACGCAGTATTTT
>NA|TRBV25-1|TRBJ2-3|NA
CASFREYF
TGTGCCAGTTTTAGGGAGTATTTT
>NA|TRBV30|TRBJ2-7|few
CAWTSGGSSYEQYF
TGTGCCTGGACTTCCGGGGGAAGCTCCTACGAGCAGTACTTC
>NA|TRBV6-5|TRBJ1-5|NA
CASSSGQWDQPQHF
TGTGCCAGCAGTTCAGGACAGTGGGATCAGCCCCAGCATTTT
>TRBD1|TRBV18|TRBJ1-2|NA
CASSPEQGARGYTF
TGTGCCAGCTCACCGGAACAGGGGGCGAGAGGCTACACCTTC
>TRBD1|TRBV2|TRBJ2-5|NA
CASRAPGQVGGTQYF
TGTGCCAGCAGGGCTCCGGGACAGGTCGGGGGGACCCAGTACTTC
>TRBD1|TRBV30|TRBJ1-5|NA
CAYGTGDNQPQHF
TGTGCCTACGGGACAGGGGACAATCAGCCCCAGCATTTT
>NA|TRBV10-3|TRBJ1-4|NA
CAISVTKSEKLFF
TGTGCCATCAGTGTAACGAAAAGTGAAAAACTGTTTTTT
>TRBD2|TRBV10-2|TRBJ2-5|NA
CASTLLAGVGETQYF
TGCGCCAGCACCCTACTAGCGGGAGTTGGTGAGACCCAGTACTTC
>TRBD1|TRBV7-9|TRBJ1-4|NA
CASSDRGRYEKLFF
TGTGCCAGCAGCGACAGGGGGCGTTATGAAAAACTGTTTTTT
>NA|TRBV6-6|TRBJ2-4|few
CASNRESGIQYF
TGTGCCAGCAATCGAGAAAGCGGGATTCAGTACTTC
>TRBD2|TRBV5-4|TRBJ2-1|NA
CASSLAAGGPIEQFF
TGTGCCAGCAGCTTGGCGGCGGGAGGGCCTATTGAGCAGTTCTTC
>NA|TRBV27|TRBJ2-5|few
CASSSLVRVETQYF
TGTGCCAGCAGTTCCCTCGTTAGGGTGGAGACCCAGTACTTC
>NA|TRBV27|TRBJ2-5|NA
CASSLGRGETQYF
TGTGCCAGCTCTTTAGGGAGAGGGGAGACCCAGTACTTC
>NA|TRBV29-1|TRBJ2-5|NA
CSVTSQTRGETQYF
TGCAGCGTTACGTCCCAAACTCGGGGAGAGACCCAGTACTTC
>TRBD2|TRBV6-5|TRBJ2-7|few
CASRSSGYEQYF
TGTGCCAGCAGGTCTAGCGGCTACGAGCAGTACTTC
>NA|TRBV15|TRBJ2-5|NA
CATSMAGVQETQYF
TGTGCCACCAGCATGGCGGGTGTACAAGAGACCCAGTACTTC
>NA|TRBV5-4|TRBJ2-1|NA
CASSARTKSYNEQFF
TGTGCCAGCAGCGCCAGGACCAAGTCCTACAATGAGCAGTTCTTC
>NA|TRBV5-1|TRBJ1-1|NA
CASSSYRDMNTEAFF
TGCGCCAGCAGCTCCTACAGGGACATGAACACTGAAGCTTTCTTT
>NA|TRBV27|TRBJ2-5|once
CASSFRGLKTQYF
TGTGCCAGCAGTTTCCGGGGGCTAAAGACCCAGTACTTC
>NA|TRBV6-6|TRBJ2-7|NA
CASSYSRGLVDEQYF
TGTGCCAGCAGTTACTCGAGAGGGCTGGTGGACGAGCAGTACTTC
>NA|TRBV28|TRBJ1-4|NA
CASRPGEHNEKLFF
TGTGCCAGCAGACCAGGGGAACATAATGAAAAACTGTTTTTT
>NA|TRBV19|TRBJ1-5|few
CASSIGRYNQPQHF
TGTGCCAGTAGTATTGGCAGATACAATCAGCCCCAGCATTTT
>NA|TRBV28|TRBJ2-7|NA
CASSLKASGEQYF
TGTGCCAGCAGTCTGAAGGCCTCCGGGGAGCAGTACTTC
>TRBD2|TRBV5-1|TRBJ2-5|NA
CASSLGLAGLQETQYF
TGCGCCAGCAGCCTTGGACTAGCGGGACTCCAAGAGACCCAGTACTTC
>NA|TRBV29-1|TRBJ1-2|few
CSVELYSGYTF
TGCAGCGTTGAGCTTTACTCTGGCTACACCTTC
>TRBD2|TRBV7-2|TRBJ2-3|few
CASSLASGTSGRGNTQYF
TGTGCCAGCAGCTTAGCGTCGGGGACTAGCGGGAGGGGGAATACGCAGTATTTT
>NA|TRBV5-6|TRBJ2-1|NA
CASSLGLEPYNEQFF
TGTGCCAGCAGCTTGGGGCTAGAGCCCTACAATGAGCAGTTCTTC
>NA|TRBV9|TRBJ2-1|once
CASSVELVPYNEQFF
TGTGCCAGCAGCGTAGAACTAGTTCCCTACAATGAGCAGTTCTTC
>TRBD2|TRBV29-1|TRBJ2-7|NA
CSAGISGRDYEQYF
TGCAGCGCCGGGATAAGCGGGAGGGATTACGAGCAGTACTTC
>NA|TRBV30|TRBJ1-4|NA
CAWSVRGEKLFF
TGTGCCTGGAGTGTTAGAGGTGAAAAACTGTTTTTT
>NA|TRBV30|TRBJ1-3|few
CAWNYWEGNTIYF
TGTGCCTGGAACTATTGGGAAGGAAACACCATATATTTT
>TRBD2|TRBV2|TRBJ2-2|NA
CASSRGLATNTGELFF
TGTGCCAGCAGTAGGGGACTAGCGACTAACACCGGGGAGCTGTTTTTT